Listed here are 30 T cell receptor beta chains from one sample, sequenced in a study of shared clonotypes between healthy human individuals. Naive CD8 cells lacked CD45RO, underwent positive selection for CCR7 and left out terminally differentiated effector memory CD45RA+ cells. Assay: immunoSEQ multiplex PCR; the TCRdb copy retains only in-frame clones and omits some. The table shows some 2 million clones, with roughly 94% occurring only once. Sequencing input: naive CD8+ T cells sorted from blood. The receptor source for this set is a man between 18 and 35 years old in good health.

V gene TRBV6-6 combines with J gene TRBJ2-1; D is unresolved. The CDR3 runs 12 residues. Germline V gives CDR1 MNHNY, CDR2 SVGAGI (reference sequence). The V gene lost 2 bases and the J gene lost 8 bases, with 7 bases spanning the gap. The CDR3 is CASSYGWDEQFF. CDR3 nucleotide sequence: TGTGCCAGCAGTTACGGCTGGGATGAGCAGTTCTTC.

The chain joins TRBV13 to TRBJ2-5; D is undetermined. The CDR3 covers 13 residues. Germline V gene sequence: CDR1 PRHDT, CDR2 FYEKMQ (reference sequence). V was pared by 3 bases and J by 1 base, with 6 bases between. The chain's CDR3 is CASSLDPQETQYF. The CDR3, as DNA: TGTGCCAGCAGCTTGGACCCCCAAGAGACCCAGTACTTC. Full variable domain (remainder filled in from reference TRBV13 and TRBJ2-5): AAGVIQSPRHLIKEKRETATLKCYPIPRHDTVYWYQQGPGQDPQFLISFYEKMQSDKGSIPDRFSAQQFSDYHSELNMSSLELGDSALYFCASSLDPQETQYFGPGTRLLVL.

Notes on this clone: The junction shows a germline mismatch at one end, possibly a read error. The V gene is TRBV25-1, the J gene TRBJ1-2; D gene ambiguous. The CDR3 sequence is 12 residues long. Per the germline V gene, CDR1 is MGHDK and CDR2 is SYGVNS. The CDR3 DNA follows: TGTGCCAGCAGAGAATCTCAGGAGGGCTACACCTTC. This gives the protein CASRESQEGYTF.

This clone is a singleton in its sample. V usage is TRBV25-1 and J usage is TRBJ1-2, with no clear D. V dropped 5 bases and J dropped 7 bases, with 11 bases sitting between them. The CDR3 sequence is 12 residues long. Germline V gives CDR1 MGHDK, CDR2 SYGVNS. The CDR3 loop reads CASSLRGPGYTF. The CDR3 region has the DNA TGTGCCAGCAGTCTTCGGGGTCCTGGCTACACCTTC.

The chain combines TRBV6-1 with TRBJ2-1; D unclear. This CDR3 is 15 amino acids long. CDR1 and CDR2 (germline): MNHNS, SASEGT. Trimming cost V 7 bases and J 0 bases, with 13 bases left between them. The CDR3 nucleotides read TGTGCCAGCAACACCGGCTACCCCTCCTACAATGAGCAGTTCTTC. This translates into CASNTGYPSYNEQFF.

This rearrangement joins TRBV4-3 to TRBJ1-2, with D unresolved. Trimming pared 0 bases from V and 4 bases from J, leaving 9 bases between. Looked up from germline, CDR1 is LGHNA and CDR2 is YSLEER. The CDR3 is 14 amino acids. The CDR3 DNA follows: TGCGCCAGCAGCCAAGACTCAGACCTCTATGGCTACACCTTC. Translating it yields CASSQDSDLYGYTF.

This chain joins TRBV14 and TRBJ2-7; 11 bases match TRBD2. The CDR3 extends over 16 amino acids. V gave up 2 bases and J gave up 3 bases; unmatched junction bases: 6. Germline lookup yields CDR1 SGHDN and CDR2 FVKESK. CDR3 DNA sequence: TGTGCCAGCAGCCAAACCGGGACTAGCGGAGACTACGAGCAGTACTTC. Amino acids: CASSQTGTSGDYEQYF.

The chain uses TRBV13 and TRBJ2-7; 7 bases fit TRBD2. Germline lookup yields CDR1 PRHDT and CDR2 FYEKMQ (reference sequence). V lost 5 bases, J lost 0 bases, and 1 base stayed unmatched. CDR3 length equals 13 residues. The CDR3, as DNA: TGTGCCAGCAGCCGCGGGAGCTCCTACGAGCAGTACTTC. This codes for CASSRGSSYEQYF.

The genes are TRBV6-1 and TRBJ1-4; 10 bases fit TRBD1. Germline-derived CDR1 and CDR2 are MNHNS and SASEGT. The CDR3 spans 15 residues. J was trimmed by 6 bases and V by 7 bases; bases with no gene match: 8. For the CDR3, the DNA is TGTGCCAGCAAGGACAGGGGGTTTGTTGATGAAAAACTGTTTTTT. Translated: CASKDRGFVDEKLFF.

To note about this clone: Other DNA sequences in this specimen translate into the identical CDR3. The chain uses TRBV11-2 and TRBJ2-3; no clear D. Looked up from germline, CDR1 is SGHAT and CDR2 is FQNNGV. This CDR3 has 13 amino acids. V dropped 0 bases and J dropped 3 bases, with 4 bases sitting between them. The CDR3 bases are TGTGCCAGCAGCTTAGAGGGGACAGATACGCAGTATTTT. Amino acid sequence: CASSLEGTDTQYF.

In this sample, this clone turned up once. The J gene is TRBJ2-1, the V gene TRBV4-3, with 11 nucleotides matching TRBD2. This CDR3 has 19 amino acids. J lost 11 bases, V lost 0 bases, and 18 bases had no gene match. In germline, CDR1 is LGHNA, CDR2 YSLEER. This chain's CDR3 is CASSQDWLGLADSQVQQFF. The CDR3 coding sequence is TGCGCCAGCAGCCAAGATTGGCTGGGACTAGCGGATAGCCAAGTGCAGCAGTTCTTC.

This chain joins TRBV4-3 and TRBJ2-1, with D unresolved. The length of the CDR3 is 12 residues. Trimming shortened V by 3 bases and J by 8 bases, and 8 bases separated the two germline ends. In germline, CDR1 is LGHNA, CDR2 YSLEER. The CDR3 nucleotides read TGCGCCAGCAGCCACAATAGCCATGAGCAGTTCTTC. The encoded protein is CASSHNSHEQFF.

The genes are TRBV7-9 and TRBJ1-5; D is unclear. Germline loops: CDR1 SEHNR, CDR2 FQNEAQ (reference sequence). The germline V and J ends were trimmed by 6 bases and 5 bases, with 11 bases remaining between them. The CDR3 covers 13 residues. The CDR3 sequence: CASRGEMHQPQHF. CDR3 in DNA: TGTGCCAGCAGGGGCGAGATGCATCAGCCCCAGCATTTT.

The CDR3 loop is CASSPGFFTEAFF. CDR3 DNA sequence: TGTGCCAGCAGTCCGGGGTTCTTCACTGAAGCTTTCTTT. The rearrangement links TRBV27 to TRBJ1-1, with no clear D. The V end lost 5 bases, the J end lost 4 bases, and 11 bases lay between the germline ends. The germline gives CDR1 MNHEY, CDR2 SMNVEV (reference sequence). This CDR3 contains 13 residues.

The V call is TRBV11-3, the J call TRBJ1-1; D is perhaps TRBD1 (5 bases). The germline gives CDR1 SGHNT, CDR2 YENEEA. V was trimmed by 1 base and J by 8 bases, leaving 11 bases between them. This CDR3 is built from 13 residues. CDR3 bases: TGTGCCAGCAGCTTAGTGAGGGGACCGGAAGCTTTCTTT. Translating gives CASSLVRGPEAFF.

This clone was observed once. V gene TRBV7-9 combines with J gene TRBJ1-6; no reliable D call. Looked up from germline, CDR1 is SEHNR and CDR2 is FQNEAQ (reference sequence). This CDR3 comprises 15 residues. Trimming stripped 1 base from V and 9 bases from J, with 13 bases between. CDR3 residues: CASSLGTFDPSPLHF. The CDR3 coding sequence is TGTGCCAGCAGCTTAGGAACATTCGACCCTTCACCCCTCCACTTT.

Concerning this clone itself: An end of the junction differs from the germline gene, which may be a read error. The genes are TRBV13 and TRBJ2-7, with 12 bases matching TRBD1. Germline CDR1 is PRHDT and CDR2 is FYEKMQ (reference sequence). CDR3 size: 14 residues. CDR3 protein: CASSLGTGGSEQYF. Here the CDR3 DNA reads TGTGCCAGCAGCCTAGGGACAGGGGGCTCCGAGCAGTACTTC.

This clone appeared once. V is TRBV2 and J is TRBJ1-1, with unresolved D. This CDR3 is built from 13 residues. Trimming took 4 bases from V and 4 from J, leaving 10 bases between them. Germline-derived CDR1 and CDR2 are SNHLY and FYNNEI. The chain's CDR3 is CASSVAPGTEAFF. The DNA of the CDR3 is TGTGCCAGCAGTGTAGCCCCGGGCACTGAAGCTTTCTTT. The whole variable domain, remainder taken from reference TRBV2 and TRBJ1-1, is EPEVTQTPSHQVTQMGQEVILRCVPISNHLYFYWYRQILGQKVEFLVSFYNNEISEKSEIFDDQFSVERPDGSNFTLKIRSTKLEDSAMYFCASSVAPGTEAFFGQGTRLTVV.

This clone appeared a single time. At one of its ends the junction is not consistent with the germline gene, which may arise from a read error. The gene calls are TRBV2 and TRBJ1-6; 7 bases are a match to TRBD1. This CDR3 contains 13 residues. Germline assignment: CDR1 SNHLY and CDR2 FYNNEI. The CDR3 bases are TGTGCCAGCACTGAACAGGGGTCTTCACCCCTCCACTTT. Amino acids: CASTEQGSSPLHF. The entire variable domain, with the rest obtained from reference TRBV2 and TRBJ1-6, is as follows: EPEVTQTPSHQVTQMGQEVILRCVPISNHLYFYWYRQILGQKVEFLVSFYNNEISEKSEIFDDQFSVERPDGSNFTLKIRSTKLEDSAMYFCASTEQGSSPLHFGNGTRLTVT.

CDR3 DNA: TGTGCCAGCAGCTCGTGGGGCCATCAGCCCCAGCATTTT. Translating it yields CASSSWGHQPQHF. The chain couples TRBV5-6 to TRBJ1-5, with a tentative D call TRBD1 (5 bases). This CDR3 spans 13 amino acids. V was clipped by 3 bases and J by 5 bases, with 9 bases between them. Germline V gene data show CDR1 as SGHDT and CDR2 as YYEEEE.

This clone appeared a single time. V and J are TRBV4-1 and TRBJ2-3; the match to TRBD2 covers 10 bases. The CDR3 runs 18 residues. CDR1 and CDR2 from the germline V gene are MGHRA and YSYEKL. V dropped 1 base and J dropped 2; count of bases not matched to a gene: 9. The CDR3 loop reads CASSQGTVAGGITDTQYF. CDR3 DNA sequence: TGCGCCAGCAGCCAAGGCACGGTAGCGGGGGGTATCACAGATACGCAGTATTTT.

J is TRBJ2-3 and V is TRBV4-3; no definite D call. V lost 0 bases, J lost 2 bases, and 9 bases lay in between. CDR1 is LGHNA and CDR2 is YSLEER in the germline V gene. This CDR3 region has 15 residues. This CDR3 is CASSQDRVTTDTQYF. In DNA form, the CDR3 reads TGCGCCAGCAGCCAAGATAGGGTGACCACAGATACGCAGTATTTT.

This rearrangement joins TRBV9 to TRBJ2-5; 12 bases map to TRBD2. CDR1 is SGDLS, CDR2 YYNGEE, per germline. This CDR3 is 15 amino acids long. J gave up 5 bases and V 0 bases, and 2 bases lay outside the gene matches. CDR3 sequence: CASSVDTSGGETQYF. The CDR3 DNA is TGTGCCAGCAGCGTAGACACTAGCGGGGGGGAGACCCAGTACTTC.

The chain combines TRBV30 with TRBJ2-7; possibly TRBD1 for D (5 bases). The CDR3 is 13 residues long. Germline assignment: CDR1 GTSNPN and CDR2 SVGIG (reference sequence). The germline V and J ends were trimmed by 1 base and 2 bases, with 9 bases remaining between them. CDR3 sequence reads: CAWSGQGAYEQYF. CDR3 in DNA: TGTGCCTGGAGTGGTCAAGGGGCCTACGAGCAGTACTTC.

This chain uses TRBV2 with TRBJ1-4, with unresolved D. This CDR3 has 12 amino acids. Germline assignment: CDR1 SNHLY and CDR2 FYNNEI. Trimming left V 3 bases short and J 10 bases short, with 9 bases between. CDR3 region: CASSDQDGKLFF. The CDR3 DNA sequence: TGTGCCAGCAGTGACCAGGACGGAAAACTGTTTTTT. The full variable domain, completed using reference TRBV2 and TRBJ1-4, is EPEVTQTPSHQVTQMGQEVILRCVPISNHLYFYWYRQILGQKVEFLVSFYNNEISEKSEIFDDQFSVERPDGSNFTLKIRSTKLEDSAMYFCASSDQDGKLFFGSGTQLSVL.

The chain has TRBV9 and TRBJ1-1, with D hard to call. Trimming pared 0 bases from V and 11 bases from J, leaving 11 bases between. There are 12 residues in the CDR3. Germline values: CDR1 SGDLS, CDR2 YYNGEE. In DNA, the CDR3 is TGTGCCAGCAGCGTAGATGGCAGTCTGGCTTTCTTT. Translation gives CASSVDGSLAFF.

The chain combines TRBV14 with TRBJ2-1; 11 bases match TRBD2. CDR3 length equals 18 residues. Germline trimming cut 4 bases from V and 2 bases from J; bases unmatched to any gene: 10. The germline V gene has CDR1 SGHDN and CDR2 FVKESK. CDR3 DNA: TGTGCCAGCAGCCTTAGCGGGAGGGCCTTTCATCCCTACAATGAGCAGTTCTTC. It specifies CASSLSGRAFHPYNEQFF.

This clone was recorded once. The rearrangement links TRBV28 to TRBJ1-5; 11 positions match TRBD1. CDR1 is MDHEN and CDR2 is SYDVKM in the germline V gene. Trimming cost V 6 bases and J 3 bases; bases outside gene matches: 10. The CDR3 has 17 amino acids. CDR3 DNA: TGTGCCAGCAGCCCCACCGGACAGGGGGCGGTCAATCAGCCCCAGCATTTT. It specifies CASSPTGQGAVNQPQHF.

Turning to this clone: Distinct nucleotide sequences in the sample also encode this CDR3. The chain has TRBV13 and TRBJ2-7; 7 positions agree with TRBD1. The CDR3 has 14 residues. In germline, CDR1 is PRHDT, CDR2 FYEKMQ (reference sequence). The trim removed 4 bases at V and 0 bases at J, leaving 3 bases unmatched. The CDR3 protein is CASSSDRDSYEQYF. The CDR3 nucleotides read TGTGCCAGCAGCTCCGACAGGGACTCCTACGAGCAGTACTTC.

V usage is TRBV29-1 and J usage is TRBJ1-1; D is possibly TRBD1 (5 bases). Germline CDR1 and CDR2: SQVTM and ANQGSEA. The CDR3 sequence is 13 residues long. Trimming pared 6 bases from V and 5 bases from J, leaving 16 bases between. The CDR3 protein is CSVFRATKTEAFF. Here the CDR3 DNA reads TGCAGCGTGTTCAGGGCCACTAAGACTGAAGCTTTCTTT.